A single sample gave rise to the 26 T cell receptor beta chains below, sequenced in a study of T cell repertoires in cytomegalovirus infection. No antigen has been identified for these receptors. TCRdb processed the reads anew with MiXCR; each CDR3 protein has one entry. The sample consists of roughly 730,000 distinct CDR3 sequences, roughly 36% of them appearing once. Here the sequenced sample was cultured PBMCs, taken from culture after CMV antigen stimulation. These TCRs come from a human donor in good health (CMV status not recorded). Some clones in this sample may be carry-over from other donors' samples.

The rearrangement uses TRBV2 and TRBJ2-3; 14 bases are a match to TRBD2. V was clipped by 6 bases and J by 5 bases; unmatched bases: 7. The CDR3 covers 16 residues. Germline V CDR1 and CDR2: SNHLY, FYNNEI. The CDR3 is CASRPRTSGGQDTQYF. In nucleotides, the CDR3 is TGTGCCAGCAGGCCCAGGACTAGCGGGGGGCAAGATACGCAGTATTTT.

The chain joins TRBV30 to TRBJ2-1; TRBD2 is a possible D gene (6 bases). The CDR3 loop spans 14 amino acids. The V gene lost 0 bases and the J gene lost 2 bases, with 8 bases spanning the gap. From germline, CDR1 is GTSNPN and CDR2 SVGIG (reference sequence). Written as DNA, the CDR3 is TGTGCCTGGAGTGTACGGGGGACCTACAATGAGCAGTTCTTC. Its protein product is CAWSVRGTYNEQFF.

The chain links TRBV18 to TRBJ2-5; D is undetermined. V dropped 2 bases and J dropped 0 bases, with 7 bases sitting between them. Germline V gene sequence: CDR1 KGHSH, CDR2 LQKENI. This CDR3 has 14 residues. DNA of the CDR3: TGTGCCAGCTCACCATTAGGACACCAAGAGACCCAGTACTTC. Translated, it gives CASSPLGHQETQYF.

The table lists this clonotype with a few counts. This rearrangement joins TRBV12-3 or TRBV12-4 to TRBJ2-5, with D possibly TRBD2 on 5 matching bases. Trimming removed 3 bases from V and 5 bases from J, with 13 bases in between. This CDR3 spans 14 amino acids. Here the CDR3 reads CASSFTTRGETQYF. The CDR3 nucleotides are TGTGCCAGCAGTTTCACGACCCGAGGGGAGACCCAGTACTTC.

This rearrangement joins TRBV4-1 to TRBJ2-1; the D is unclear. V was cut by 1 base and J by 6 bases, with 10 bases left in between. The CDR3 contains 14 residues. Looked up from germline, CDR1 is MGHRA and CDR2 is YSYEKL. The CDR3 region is CASSQAVLVNEQFF. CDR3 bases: TGCGCCAGCAGCCAAGCGGTCCTAGTCAATGAGCAGTTCTTC.

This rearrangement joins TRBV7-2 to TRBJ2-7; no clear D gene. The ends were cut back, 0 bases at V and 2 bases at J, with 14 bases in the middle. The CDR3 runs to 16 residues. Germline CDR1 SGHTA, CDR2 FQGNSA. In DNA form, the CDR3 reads TGTGCCAGCAGCTTAGCGCCGGCCCCGGATACCTACGAGCAGTACTTC. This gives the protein CASSLAPAPDTYEQYF.

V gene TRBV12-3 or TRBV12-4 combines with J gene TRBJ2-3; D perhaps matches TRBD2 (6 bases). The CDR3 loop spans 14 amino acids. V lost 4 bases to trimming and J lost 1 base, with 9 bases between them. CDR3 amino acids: CASSSSSGTDTQYF. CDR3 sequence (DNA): TGTGCCAGCAGTTCTTCTAGCGGCACAGATACGCAGTATTTT.

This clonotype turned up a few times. CDR3: CASSVPGVRDTQYF. CDR3 sequence (DNA): TGTGCCAGCAGTGTGCCGGGAGTACGGGATACGCAGTATTTT. This chain joins TRBV6-1 and TRBJ2-3; a weak D match, TRBD2 (6 bases). With 4 bases removed from V and 6 bases from J, the gap between germline ends came to 14 bases. CDR3 length: 14 residues. Per germline, CDR1 MNHNS and CDR2 SASEGT.

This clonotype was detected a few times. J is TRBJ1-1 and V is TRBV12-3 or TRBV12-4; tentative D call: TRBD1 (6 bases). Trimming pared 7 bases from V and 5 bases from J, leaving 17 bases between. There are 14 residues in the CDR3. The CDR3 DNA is TGTGCCAGCACGATAGGGGGGGCAAGTACTGAAGCTTTCTTT. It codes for CASTIGGASTEAFF.

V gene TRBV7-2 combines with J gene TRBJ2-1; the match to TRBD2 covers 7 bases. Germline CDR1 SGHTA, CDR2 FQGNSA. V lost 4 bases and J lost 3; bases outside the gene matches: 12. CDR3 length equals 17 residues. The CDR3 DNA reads TGTGCCAGCAGCTCCTATCTGACTAAGCGGGGCTACAATGAGCAGTTCTTC. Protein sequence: CASSSYLTKRGYNEQFF.

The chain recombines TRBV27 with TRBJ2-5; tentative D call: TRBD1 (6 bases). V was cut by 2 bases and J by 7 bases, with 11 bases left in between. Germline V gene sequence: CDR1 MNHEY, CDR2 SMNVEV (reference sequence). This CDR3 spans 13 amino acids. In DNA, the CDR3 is TGTGCCAGCAGTTTACAGGGGTGGGGGACCCAGTACTTC. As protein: CASSLQGWGTQYF.

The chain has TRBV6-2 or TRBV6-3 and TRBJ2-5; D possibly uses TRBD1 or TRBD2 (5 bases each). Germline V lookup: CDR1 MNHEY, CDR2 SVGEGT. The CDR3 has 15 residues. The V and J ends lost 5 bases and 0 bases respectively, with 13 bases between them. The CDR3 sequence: CASSLRDGNQETQYF. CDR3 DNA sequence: TGTGCCAGCAGTCTCCGGGACGGAAACCAAGAGACCCAGTACTTC.

CDR3 loop: CASSSGSISYEQYF. The DNA for the CDR3 is TGTGCCAGCAGTTCCGGCAGCATCTCCTACGAGCAGTACTTC. The chain combines TRBV27 with TRBJ2-7, with no clear D. Germline-derived CDR1 and CDR2 are MNHEY and SMNVEV (reference sequence). The length of the CDR3 is 14 residues. With 4 bases removed from V and 0 bases from J, the gap between germline ends came to 10 bases.

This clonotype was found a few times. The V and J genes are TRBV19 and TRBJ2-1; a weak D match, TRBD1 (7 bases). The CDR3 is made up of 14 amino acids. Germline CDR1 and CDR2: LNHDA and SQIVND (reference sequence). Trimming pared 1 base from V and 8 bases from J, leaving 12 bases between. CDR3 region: CASSIAGGGYEQFF. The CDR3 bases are TGTGCCAGTAGTATAGCAGGAGGGGGCTATGAGCAGTTCTTC.

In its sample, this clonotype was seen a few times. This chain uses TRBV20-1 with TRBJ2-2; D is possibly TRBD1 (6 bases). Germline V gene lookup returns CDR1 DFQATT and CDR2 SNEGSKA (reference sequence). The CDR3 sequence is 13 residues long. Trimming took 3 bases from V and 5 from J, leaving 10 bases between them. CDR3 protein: CSASLQGTGELFF. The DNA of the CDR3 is TGCAGTGCTAGCCTACAGGGAACCGGGGAGCTGTTTTTT.

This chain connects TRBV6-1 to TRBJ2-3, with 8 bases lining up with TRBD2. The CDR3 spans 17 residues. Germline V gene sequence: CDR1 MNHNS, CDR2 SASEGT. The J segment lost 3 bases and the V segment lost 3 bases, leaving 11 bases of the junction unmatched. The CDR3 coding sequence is TGTGCCAGCAGTGAGTTTCTAGCGGGTCCGGAGACAGATACGCAGTATTTT. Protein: CASSEFLAGPETDTQYF.

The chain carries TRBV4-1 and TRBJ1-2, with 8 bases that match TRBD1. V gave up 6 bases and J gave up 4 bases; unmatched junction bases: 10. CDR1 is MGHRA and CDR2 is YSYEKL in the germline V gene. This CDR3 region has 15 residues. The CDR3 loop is CASSFGQGGGYGYTF. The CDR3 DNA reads TGCGCCAGCAGTTTTGGACAGGGTGGTGGCTATGGCTACACCTTC.

The CDR3, as DNA: TGTGCCAGCAGCCCCAGACTAGCGGGAGCCCAAGATACGCAGTATTTT. Translating it yields CASSPRLAGAQDTQYF. This sequence joins TRBV7-9 and TRBJ2-3, with 12 bases fitting TRBD2. In germline, CDR1 is SEHNR, CDR2 FQNEAQ (reference sequence). The CDR3 sequence is 16 residues long. With V trimmed by 5 bases and J by 5 bases, 8 bases remained unmatched.

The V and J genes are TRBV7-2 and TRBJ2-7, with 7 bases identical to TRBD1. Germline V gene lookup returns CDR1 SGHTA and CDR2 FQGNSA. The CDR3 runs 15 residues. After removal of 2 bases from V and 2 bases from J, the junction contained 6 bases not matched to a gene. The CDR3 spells CASSLQGQYTYEQYF. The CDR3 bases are TGTGCCAGCAGCTTACAGGGACAGTATACCTACGAGCAGTACTTC.

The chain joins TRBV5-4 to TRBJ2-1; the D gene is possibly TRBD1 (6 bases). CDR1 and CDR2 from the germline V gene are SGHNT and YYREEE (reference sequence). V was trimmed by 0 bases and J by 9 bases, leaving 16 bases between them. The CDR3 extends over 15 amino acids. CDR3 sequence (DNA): TGTGCCAGCAGCTTGGAGGCTAGGAGAGGGGGTGAGCAGTTCTTC. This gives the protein CASSLEARRGGEQFF. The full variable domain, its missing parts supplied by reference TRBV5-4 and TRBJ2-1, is ETGVTQSPTHLIKTRGQQVTLRCSSQSGHNTVSWYQQALGQGPQFIFQYYREEENGRGNFPPRFSGLQFPNYSSELNVNALELDDSALYLCASSLEARRGGEQFFGPGTRLTVL.

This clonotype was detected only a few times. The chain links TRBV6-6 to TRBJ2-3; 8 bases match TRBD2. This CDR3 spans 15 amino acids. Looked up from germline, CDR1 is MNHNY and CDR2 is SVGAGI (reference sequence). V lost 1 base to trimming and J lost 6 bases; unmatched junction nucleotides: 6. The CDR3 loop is CASSYLAGFRDTQYF. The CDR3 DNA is TGTGCCAGCAGTTACTTAGCGGGGTTTCGCGATACGCAGTATTTT.

This CDR3 is CASTRSDTQYF. The CDR3, as DNA: TGTGCCAGCACCCGATCAGATACGCAGTATTTT. The J gene is TRBJ2-3, the V gene TRBV12-3 or TRBV12-4; no reliable D call. Trimming took 7 bases from V and 4 from J, leaving 6 bases between them. This CDR3 spans 11 amino acids.

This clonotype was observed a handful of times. The CDR3 nucleotides read TGTGCCAGCAGACACAGGGGTAGCACAGATACGCAGTATTTT. Translation gives CASRHRGSTDTQYF. The genes are TRBV12-3 or TRBV12-4 and TRBJ2-3; 7 bases map to TRBD1. With V trimmed by 6 bases and J by 0 bases, 3 bases remained unmatched. The CDR3 is made up of 14 amino acids.

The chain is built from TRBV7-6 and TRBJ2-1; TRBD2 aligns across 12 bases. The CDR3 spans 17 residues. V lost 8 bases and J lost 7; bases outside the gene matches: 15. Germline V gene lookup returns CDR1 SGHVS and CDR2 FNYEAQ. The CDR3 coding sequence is TGTGCCAGCTCTCAGCTTCCCCTAGCGGGAGGGCTTAATGAGCAGTTCTTC. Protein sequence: CASSQLPLAGGLNEQFF.

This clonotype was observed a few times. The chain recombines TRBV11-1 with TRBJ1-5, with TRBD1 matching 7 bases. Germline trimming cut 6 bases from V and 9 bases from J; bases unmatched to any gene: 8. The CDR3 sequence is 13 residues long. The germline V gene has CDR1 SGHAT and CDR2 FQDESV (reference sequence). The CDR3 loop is CASSHDRDRPQHF. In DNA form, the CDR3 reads TGTGCCAGCAGTCATGACAGGGATCGGCCCCAGCATTTT. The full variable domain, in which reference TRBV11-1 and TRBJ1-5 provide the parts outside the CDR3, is EAEVAQSPRYKITEKSQAVAFWCDPISGHATLYWYRQILGQGPELLVQFQDESVVDDSQLPKDRFSAERLKGVDSTLKIQPAELGDSAMYLCASSHDRDRPQHFGDGTRLSIL.

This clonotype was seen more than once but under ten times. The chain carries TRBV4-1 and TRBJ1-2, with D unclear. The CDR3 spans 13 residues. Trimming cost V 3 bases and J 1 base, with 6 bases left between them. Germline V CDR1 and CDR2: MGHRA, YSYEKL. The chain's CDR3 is CASSHGNNYGYTF. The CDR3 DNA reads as TGCGCCAGCAGCCATGGGAATAACTATGGCTACACCTTC.